This T cell receptor beta chain was retrieved from a study of shared clonotypes between healthy human individuals. Whole-study context: CD8 memory received one plate per donor, CD8 naive two, CD4 memory three and CD4 naive three.

Negatively enriched CD4+ T cells were divided by CD45RA into naive and memory. CDR3 length equals 15 residues. Germline V lookup: CDR1 MGHDK, CDR2 SYGVNS. V shed 4 bases and J shed 0 bases, with 10 bases lying between them. The assay used deep level. Each subset's genomic DNA was split evenly across several immunoSEQ plates. TCRdb keeps only in-frame clones here, not all; method: immunoSEQ multiplex PCR. The table lists roughly 1.5 million clones, approximately 98% of them singletons. The chain is built from TRBV25-1 and TRBJ2-4; D remains unclear. This sequence was found in a man aged 30-40 years in good health. What was sequenced was naive CD4+ T cells sorted from blood. Described subset: CD45RA+ positively selected. In DNA, the CDR3 is TGTGCCAGCAGTGTCCGTCTAGTAGCCAAAAACATTCAGTACTTC. It encodes CASSVRLVAKNIQYF.